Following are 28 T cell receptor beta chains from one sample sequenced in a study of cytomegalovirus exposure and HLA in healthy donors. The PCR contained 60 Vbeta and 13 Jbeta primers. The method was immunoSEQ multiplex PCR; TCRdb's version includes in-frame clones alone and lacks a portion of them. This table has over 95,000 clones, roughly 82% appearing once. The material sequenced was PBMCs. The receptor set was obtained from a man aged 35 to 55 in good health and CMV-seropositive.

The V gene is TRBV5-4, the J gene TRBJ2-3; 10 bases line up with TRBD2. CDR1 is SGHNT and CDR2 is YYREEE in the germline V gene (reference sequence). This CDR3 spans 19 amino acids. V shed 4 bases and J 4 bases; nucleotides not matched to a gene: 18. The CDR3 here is CASSQGLGPSGGKADTQYF. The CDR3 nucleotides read TGTGCCAGCAGCCAAGGCCTCGGACCTAGCGGGGGTAAGGCAGATACGCAGTATTTT. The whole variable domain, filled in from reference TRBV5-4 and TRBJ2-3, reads ETGVTQSPTHLIKTRGQQVTLRCSSQSGHNTVSWYQQALGQGPQFIFQYYREEENGRGNFPPRFSGLQFPNYSSELNVNALELDDSALYLCASSQGLGPSGGKADTQYFGPGTRLTVL.

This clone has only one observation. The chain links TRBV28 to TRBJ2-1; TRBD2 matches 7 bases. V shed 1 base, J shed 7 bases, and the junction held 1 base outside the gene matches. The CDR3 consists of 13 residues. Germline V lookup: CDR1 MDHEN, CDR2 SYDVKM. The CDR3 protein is CASSLLGGNEQFF. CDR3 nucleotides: TGTGCCAGCAGTTTATTGGGGGGGAATGAGCAGTTCTTC.

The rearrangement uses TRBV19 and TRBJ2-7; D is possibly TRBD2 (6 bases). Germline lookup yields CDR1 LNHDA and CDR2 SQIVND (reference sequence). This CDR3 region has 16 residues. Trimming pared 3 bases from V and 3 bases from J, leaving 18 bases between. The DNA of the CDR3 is TGTGCCAGTAGTATCACGGGCTATAGGCGGGACTACGAGCAGTACTTC. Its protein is CASSITGYRRDYEQYF. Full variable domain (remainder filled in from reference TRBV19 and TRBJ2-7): DGGITQSPKYLFRKEGQNVTLSCEQNLNHDAMYWYRQDPGQGLRLIYYSQIVNDFQKGDIAEGYSVSREKKESFPLTVTSAQKNPTAFYLCASSITGYRRDYEQYFGPGTRLTVT.

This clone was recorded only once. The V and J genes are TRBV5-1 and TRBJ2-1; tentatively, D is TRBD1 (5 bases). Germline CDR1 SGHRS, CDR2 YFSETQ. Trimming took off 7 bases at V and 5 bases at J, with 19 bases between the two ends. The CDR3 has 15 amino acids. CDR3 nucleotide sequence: TGCGCCAGCTTGCTGGACGGCAGGGCGAACAATGAGCAGTTCTTC. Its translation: CASLLDGRANNEQFF.

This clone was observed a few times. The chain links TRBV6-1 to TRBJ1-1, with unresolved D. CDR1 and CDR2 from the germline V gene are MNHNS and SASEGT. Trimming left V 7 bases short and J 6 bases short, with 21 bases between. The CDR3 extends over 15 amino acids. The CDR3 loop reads CASTPPKGRFAEAFF. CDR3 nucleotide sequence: TGTGCCAGCACTCCCCCGAAAGGCAGGTTTGCTGAAGCTTTCTTT.

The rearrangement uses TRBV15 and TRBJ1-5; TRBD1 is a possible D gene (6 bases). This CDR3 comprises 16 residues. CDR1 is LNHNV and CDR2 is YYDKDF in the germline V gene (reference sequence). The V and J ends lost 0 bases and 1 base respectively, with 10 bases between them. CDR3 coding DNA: TGTGCCACCAGCAGAGATGAGGACAGAAGCAATCAGCCCCAGCATTTT. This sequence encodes CATSRDEDRSNQPQHF.

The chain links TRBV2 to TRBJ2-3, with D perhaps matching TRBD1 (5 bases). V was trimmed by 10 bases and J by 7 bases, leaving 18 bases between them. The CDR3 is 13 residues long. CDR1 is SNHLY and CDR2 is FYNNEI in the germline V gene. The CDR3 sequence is CATTGDVGHTQYF. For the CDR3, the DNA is TGTGCCACCACGGGTGACGTGGGGCATACGCAGTATTTT.

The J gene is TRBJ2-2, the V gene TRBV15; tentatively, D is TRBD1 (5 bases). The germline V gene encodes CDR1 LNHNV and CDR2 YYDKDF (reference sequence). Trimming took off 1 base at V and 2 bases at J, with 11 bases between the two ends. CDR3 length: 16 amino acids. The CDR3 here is CATSRGRQLNTGELFF. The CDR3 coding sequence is TGTGCCACCAGCAGAGGTAGACAGCTTAACACCGGGGAGCTGTTTTTT.

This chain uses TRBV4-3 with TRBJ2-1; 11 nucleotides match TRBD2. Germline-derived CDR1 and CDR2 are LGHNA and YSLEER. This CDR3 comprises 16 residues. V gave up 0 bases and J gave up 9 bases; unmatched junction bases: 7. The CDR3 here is CASSQEPSGGFGEQFF. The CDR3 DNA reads TGCGCCAGCAGCCAAGAACCTAGCGGGGGGTTCGGTGAGCAGTTCTTC.

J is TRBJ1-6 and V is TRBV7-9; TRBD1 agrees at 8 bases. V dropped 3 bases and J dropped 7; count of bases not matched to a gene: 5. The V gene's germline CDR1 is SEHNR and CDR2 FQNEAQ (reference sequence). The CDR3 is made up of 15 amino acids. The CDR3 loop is CASSFRQGRNSPLHF. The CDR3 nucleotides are TGTGCCAGCAGCTTCAGACAGGGGAGAAATTCACCCCTCCACTTT.

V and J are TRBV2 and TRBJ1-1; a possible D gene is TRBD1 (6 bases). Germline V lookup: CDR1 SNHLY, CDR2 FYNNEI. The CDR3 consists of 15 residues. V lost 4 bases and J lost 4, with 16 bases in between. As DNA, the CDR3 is TGTGCCAGCAGTGTGTCGTCAGGGGTAGCCACTGAAGCTTTCTTT. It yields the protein CASSVSSGVATEAFF.

The CDR3 reads CASSLGRTGSYEQYF. Written as DNA, the CDR3 is TGTGCCAGCAGCTTAGGGAGGACAGGGTCATACGAGCAGTACTTC. The chain employs TRBV7-2 and TRBJ2-7, with TRBD1 matching 8 bases. The length of the CDR3 is 15 residues. CDR1 SGHTA and CDR2 FQGNSA come from the germline V gene. Germline trimming cut 1 base from V and 4 bases from J; bases unmatched to any gene: 6.

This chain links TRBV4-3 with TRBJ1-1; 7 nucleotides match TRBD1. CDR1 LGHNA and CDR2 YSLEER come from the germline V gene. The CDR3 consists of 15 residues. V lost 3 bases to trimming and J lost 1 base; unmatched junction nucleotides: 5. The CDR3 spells CASSQTGRTNTEAFF. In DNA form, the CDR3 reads TGCGCCAGCAGCCAGACAGGGCGGACGAACACTGAAGCTTTCTTT.

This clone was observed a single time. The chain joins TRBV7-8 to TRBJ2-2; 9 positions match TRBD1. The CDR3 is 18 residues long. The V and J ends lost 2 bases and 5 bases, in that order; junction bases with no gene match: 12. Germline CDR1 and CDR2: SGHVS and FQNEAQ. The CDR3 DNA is TGTGCCAGCAGCTTAACCTTTATGGGACAGGGAGCTACCGGGGAGCTGTTTTTT. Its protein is CASSLTFMGQGATGELFF.

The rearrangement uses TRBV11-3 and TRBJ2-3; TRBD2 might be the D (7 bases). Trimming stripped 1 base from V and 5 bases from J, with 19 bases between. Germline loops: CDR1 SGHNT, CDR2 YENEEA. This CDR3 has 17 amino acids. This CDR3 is CASSLGRGGGAGDTQYF. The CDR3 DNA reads TGTGCCAGCAGCTTAGGCCGGGGAGGGGGGGCTGGAGATACGCAGTATTTT.

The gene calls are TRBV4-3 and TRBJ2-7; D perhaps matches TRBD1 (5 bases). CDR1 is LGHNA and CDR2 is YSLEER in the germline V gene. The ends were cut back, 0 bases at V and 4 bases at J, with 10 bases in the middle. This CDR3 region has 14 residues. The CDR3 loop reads CASSQDRVLYEQYF. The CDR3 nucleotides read TGCGCCAGCAGCCAAGACAGGGTATTATACGAGCAGTACTTC.

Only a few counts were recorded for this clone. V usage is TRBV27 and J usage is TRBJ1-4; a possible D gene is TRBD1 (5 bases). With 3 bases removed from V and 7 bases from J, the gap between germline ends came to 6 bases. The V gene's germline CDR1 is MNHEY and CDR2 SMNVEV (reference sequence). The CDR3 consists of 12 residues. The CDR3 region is CASSFGGEKLFF. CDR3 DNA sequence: TGTGCCAGCAGTTTCGGGGGTGAAAAACTGTTTTTT.

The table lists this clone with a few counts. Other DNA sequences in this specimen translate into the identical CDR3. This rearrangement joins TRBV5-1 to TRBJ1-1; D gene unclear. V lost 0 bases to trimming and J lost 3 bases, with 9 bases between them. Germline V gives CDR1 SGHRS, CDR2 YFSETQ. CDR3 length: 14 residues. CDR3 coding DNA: TGCGCCAGCAGCTTGGCTGGAGGCTACACTGAAGCTTTCTTT. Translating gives CASSLAGGYTEAFF.

DNA of the CDR3: TGTGCCAGAGGGGGACTAGCCGGAAACACCGGGGAGCTGTTTTTT. It yields the protein CARGGLAGNTGELFF. The V call is TRBV7-2, the J call TRBJ2-2; 9 bases map to TRBD2. The CDR3 runs to 15 residues. Germline loops: CDR1 SGHTA, CDR2 FQGNSA. The J segment lost 2 bases and the V segment lost 9 bases, leaving 7 bases of the junction unmatched.

The CDR3 loop reads CASSLGFGGGTYEQYF. The CDR3 coding sequence is TGTGCCAGCAGCTTGGGTTTCGGGGGGGGTACCTACGAGCAGTACTTC. The rearrangement uses TRBV7-2 and TRBJ2-7; the match to TRBD2 covers 8 bases. Germline-derived CDR1 and CDR2 are SGHTA and FQGNSA. The V and J ends lost 3 bases and 2 bases, in that order; junction bases with no gene match: 9. CDR3 length: 16 residues.

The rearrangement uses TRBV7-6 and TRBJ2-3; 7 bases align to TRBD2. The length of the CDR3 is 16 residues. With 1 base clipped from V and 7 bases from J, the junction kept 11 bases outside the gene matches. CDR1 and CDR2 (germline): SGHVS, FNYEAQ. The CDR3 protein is CASSLGKRGPGYTQYF. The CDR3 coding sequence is TGTGCCAGCAGCTTAGGGAAGCGGGGCCCGGGTTATACGCAGTATTTT.

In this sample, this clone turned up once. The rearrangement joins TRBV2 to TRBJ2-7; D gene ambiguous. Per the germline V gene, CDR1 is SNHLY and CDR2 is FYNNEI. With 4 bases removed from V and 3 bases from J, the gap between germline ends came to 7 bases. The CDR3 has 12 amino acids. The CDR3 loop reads CASSGANYEQYF. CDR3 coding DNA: TGTGCCAGCAGTGGGGCAAACTACGAGCAGTACTTC. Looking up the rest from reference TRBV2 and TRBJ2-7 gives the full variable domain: EPEVTQTPSHQVTQMGQEVILRCVPISNHLYFYWYRQILGQKVEFLVSFYNNEISEKSEIFDDQFSVERPDGSNFTLKIRSTKLEDSAMYFCASSGANYEQYFGPGTRLTVT.

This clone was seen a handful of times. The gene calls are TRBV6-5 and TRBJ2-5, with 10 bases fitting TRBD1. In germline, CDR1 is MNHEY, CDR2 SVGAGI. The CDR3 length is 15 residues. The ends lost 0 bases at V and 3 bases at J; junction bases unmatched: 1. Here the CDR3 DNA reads TGTGCCAGCAGTTACTCTGGGACAGGGGAAGAGACCCAGTACTTC. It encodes CASSYSGTGEETQYF.

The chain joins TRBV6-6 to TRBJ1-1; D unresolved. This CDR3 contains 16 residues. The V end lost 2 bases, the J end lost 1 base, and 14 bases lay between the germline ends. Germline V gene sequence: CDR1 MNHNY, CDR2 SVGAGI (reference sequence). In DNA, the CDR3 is TGTGCCAGCAGTTACACTAGGCGCCAGACGAACACTGAAGCTTTCTTT. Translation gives CASSYTRRQTNTEAFF.

The CDR3 spells CASSLEGQISYNEQFF. CDR3 in DNA: TGCGCCAGCAGCTTGGAGGGACAGATCTCCTACAATGAGCAGTTCTTC. This sequence joins TRBV5-1 and TRBJ2-1, with 7 nucleotides matching TRBD1. The trim removed 0 bases at V and 0 bases at J, leaving 3 bases unmatched. The germline V gene has CDR1 SGHRS and CDR2 YFSETQ. The CDR3 covers 16 residues.

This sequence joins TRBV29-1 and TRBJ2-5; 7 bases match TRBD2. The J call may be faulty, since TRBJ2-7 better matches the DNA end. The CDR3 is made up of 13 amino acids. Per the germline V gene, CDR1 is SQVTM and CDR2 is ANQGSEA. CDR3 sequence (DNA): TGCAGCGTTGGGGAGGGGCTGATAGCCGAGCAGTACTTC. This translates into CSVGEGLIAEQYF.

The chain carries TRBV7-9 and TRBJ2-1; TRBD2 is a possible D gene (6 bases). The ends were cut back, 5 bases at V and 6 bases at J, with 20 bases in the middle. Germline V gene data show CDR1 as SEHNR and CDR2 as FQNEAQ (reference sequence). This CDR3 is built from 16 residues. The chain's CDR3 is CASSPLISGLTNEQFF. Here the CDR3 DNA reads TGTGCCAGCAGCCCCTTGATCTCGGGACTTACCAATGAGCAGTTCTTC. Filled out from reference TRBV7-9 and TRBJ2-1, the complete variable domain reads DTGVSQNPRHKITKRGQNVTFRCDPISEHNRLYWYRQTLGQGPEFLTYFQNEAQLEKSRLLSDRFSAERPKGSFSTLEIQRTEQGDSAMYLCASSPLISGLTNEQFFGPGTRLTVL.

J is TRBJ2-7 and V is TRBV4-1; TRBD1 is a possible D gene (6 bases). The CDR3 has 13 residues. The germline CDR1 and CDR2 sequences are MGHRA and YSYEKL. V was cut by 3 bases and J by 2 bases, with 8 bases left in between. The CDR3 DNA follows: TGCGCCAGCAGCCAGGGGGCGACCTACGAGCAGTACTTC. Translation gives CASSQGATYEQYF.